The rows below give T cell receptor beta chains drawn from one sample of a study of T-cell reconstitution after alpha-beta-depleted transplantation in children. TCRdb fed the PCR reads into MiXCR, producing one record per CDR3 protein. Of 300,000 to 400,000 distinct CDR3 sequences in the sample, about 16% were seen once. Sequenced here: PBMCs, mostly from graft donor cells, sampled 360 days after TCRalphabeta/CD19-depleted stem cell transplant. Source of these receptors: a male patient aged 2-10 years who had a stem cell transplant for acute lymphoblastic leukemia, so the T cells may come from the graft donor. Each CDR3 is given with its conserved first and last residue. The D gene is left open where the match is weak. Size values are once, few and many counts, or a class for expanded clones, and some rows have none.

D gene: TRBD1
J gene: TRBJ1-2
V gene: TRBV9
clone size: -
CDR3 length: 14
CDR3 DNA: TGTGCCAGCAGCGTAGCTGACAGGGAATATGGCTACACCTTC
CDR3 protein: CASSVADREYGYTF

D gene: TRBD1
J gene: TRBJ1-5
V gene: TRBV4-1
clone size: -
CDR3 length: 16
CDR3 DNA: TGCGCCAGCAGCCAAGGGACAGGGCCGGTGAATCAGCCCCAGCATTTT
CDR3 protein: CASSQGTGPVNQPQHF

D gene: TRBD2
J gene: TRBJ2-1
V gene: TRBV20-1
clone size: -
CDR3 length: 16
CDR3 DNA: TGCAGTGCTAGAGATGGTACTAGCGGGAGGGCTGGTGAGCAGTTCTTC
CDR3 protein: CSARDGTSGRAGEQFF

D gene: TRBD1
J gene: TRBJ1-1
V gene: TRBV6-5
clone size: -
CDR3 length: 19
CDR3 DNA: TGTGCCAGCAGTTACTCGATTCTTGGACAGGGGAGGGGTAACACTGAAGCTTTCTTT
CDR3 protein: CASSYSILGQGRGNTEAFF

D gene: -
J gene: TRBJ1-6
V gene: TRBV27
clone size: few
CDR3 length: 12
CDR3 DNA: TGTGCCAGCAGTCCGCAGAATTCACCCCTCCACTTT
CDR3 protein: CASSPQNSPLHF

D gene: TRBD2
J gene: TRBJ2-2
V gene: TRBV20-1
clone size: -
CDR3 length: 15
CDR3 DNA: TGCAGTGCTAGAAGGCTAGCGGAGAACACCGGGGAGCTGTTTTTT
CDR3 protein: CSARRLAENTGELFF

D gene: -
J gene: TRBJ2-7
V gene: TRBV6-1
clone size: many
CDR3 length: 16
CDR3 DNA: TGTGCCAGCAGACGCCGAATGGGGGGTACTACGGGCGAGCAGTACTTC
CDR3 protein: CASRRRMGGTTGEQYF

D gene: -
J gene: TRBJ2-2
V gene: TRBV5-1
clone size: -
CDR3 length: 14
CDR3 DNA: TGCGCCAGCTACGCGGGCACCGTCGGCGGGGAGCTGTTTTTT
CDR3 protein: CASYAGTVGGELFF

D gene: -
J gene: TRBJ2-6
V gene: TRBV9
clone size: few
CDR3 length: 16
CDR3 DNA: TGTGCCAGCACATCCCCGAGGCCCTCTGGGGCCAACGTCCTGACTTTC
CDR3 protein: CASTSPRPSGANVLTF

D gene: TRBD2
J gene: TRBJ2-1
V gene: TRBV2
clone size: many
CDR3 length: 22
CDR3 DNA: TGTGCCAGCAGTAAACTAAGACGAGCGGGAGGGGTTCAGTTGGTTTCCTACAATGAGCAGTTCTTC
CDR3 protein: CASSKLRRAGGVQLVSYNEQFF

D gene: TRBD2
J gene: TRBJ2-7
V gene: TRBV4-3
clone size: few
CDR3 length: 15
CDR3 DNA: TGCGCCAGCAGCCAGAAGCGGGAGGGCGGGGGCGAGCAGTACTTC
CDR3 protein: CASSQKREGGGEQYF

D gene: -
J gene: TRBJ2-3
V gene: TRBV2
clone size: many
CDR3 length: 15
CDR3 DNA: TGTGCCAGCAGTGACGAGGGTTCGAGGACAGATACGCAGTATTTT
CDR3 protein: CASSDEGSRTDTQYF

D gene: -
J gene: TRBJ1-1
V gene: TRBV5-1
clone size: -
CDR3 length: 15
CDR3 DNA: TGCGCCAGCAGCGTGGGGGACGCCCCGAAGACTGAAGCTTTCTTT
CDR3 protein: CASSVGDAPKTEAFF

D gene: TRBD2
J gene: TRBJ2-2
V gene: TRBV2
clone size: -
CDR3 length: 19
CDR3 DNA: TGTGCCAGCAGTCAACTCTGGACTAGCGGGAGGGCCAGTCCCGGGGAGCTGTTTTTT
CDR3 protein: CASSQLWTSGRASPGELFF

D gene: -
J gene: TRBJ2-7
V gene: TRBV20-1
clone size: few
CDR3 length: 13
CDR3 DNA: TGCAGTGCTAGAGACAGGGGCCGCTACGAGCAGTACTTC
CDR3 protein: CSARDRGRYEQYF

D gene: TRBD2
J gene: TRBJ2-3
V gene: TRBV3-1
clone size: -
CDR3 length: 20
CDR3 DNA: TGTGCCAGCAGCCAAGATGGAGGCGGACTAGCGGGAGGGGTCGCAGATACGCAGTATTTT
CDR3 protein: CASSQDGGGLAGGVADTQYF

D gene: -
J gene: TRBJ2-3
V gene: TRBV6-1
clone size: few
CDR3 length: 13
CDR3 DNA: TGTGCCAGCAGTGAAGCGGGGCCAGATACGCAGTATTTT
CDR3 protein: CASSEAGPDTQYF

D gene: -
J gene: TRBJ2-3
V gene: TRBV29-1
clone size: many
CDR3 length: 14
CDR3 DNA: TGCAGCGTTGAAGAGGACCCCCCCACAGATACGCAGTATTTT
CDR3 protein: CSVEEDPPTDTQYF

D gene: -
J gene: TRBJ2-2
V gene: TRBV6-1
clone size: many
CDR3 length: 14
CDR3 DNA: TGTGCCAGCAGGCTGGGGCCCCAGGGCGGGGAGCTGTTTTTT
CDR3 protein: CASRLGPQGGELFF

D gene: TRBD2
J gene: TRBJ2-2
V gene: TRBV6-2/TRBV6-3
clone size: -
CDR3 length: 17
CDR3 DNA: TGTGCCAGCAGTTACTTAGGACTAGCGGGAGTCACCGGGGAGCTGTTTTTT
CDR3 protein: CASSYLGLAGVTGELFF

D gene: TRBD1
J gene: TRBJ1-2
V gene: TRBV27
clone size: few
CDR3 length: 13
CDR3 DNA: TGTGCCAGCAGTTTGAACAGGGGCTATGGCTACACCTTC
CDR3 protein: CASSLNRGYGYTF

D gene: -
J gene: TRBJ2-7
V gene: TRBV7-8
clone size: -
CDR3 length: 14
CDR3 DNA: TGTGCCAGCAGCCCATTTCGAGGCGGTTACGAGCAGTACTTC
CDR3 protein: CASSPFRGGYEQYF

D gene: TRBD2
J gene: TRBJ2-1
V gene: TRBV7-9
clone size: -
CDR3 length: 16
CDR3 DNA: TGTGCCAGCAGCTTAGGAGGTAGCGGGAGGGCGGTTGAGCAGTTCTTC
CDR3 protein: CASSLGGSGRAVEQFF

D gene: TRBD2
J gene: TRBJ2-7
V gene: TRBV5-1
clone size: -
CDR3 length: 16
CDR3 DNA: TGCGCCAGCAGCTTGGGATACGGGACTACGATCTACGAGCAGTACTTC
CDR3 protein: CASSLGYGTTIYEQYF

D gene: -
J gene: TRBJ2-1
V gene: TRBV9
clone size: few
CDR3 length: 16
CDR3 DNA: TGTGCCAGCAGCGTAGGGGTCTCAAGCTCCTACAATGAGCAGTTCTTC
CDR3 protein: CASSVGVSSSYNEQFF

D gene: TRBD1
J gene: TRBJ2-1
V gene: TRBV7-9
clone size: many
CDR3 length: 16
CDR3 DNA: TGTGCCAGCAGCTCCAGACAGGGGGTCACCTACAATGAGCAGTTCTTC
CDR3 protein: CASSSRQGVTYNEQFF

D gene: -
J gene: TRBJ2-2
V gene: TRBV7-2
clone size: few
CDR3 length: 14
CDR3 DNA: TGTGCCAGCAGCTGGGACTCGAACACCGGGGAGCTGTTTTTT
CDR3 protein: CASSWDSNTGELFF

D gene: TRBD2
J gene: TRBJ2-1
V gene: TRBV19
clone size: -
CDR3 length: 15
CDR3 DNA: TGTGCCAGTAGTATATGGGTAGCGGGGCCTCATGAGCAGTTCTTC
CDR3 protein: CASSIWVAGPHEQFF

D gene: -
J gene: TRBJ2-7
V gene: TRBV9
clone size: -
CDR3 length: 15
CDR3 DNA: TGTGCCAGCAGCGTAGACCAGCAGACCTACTGGGAGCAGTACTTC
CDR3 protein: CASSVDQQTYWEQYF

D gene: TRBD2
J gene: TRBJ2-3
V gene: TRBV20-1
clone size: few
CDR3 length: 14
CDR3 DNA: TGCAGTGCTAAAGCGGGAGAGGGCACAGATACGCAGTATTTT
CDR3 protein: CSAKAGEGTDTQYF

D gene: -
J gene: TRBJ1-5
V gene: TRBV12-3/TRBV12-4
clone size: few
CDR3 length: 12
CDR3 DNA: TGTGCCAGCAGTTTCTGGGGGCAGCCCCAGCATTTT
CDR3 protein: CASSFWGQPQHF

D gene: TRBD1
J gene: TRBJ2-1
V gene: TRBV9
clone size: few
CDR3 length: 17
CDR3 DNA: TGTGCCAGCAGCGTAGCTCCTCGGACAGGGTCCTACAATGAGCAGTTCTTC
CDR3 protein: CASSVAPRTGSYNEQFF

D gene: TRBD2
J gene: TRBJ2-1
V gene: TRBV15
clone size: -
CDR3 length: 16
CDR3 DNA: TGTGCCACCAGTGGAGGGACTAATTACCGGGACAATGAGCAGTTCTTC
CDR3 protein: CATSGGTNYRDNEQFF

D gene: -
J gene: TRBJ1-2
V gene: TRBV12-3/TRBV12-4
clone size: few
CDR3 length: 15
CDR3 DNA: TGTGCCAGCAGTTCCTCGAGGGACGGGGGAGATGGCTACACCTTC
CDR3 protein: CASSSSRDGGDGYTF

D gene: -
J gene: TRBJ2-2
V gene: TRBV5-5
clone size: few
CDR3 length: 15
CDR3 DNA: TGTGCCAGCAGCTTGGACCACAAGAACACCGGGGAGCTGTTTTTT
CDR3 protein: CASSLDHKNTGELFF

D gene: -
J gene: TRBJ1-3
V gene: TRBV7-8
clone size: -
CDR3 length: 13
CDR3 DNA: TGTGCCAGCAGCTTATCCCGAGGGAACACCATATATTTT
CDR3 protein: CASSLSRGNTIYF

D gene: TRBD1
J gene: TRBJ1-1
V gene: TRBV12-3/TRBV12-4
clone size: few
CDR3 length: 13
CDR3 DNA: TGTGCCAGCAGCCGGGACAGTGGGTCTGAAGCTTTCTTT
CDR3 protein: CASSRDSGSEAFF

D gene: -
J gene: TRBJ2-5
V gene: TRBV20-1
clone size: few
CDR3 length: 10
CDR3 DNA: TGCAGTGCCATACGAGAGACCCAGTACTTC
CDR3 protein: CSAIRETQYF

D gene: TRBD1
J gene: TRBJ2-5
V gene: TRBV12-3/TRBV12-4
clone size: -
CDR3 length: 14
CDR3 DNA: TGTGCCAGCAGAAACAGGGGGAAACAAGAGACCCAGTACTTC
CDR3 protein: CASRNRGKQETQYF

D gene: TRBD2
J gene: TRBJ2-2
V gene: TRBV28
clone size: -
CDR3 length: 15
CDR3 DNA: TGTGCCAGCAGTCCCGGCGGGAGGGCCTCCGGGGAGCTGTTTTTT
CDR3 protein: CASSPGGRASGELFF

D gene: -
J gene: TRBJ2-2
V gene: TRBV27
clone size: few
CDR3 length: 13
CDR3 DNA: TGTGCCAGCAGTTTAGAATGGACCGGGGAGCTGTTTTTT
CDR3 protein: CASSLEWTGELFF

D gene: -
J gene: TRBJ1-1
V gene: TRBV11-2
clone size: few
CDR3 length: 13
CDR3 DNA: TGTGCCAGCGGCCACGACAGGAACACTGAAGCTTTCTTT
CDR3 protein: CASGHDRNTEAFF

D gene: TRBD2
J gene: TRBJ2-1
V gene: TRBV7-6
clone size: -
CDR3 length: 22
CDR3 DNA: TGTGCCAGCAGCCCTTCGGCGGGGAGGACGGGACTAGCGGGAGGTCCAGCTAATGAGCAGTTCTTC
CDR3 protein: CASSPSAGRTGLAGGPANEQFF

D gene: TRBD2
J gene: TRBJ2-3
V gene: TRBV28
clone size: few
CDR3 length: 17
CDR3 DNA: TGTGCCAGCAGTCACTCTGGGACTAGAACTAGCACAGATACGCAGTATTTT
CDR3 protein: CASSHSGTRTSTDTQYF

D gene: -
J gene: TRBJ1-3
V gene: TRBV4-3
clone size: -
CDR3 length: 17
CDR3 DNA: TGCGCCAGCAGCCGGCAAAGTATTCCTAGCTCTGGAAACACCATATATTTT
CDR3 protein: CASSRQSIPSSGNTIYF

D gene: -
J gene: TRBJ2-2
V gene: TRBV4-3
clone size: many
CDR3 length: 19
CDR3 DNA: TGCGCCAGCAGCCAATCTCCCTATGCCGGGTCCTGGGACACCGGGGAGCTGTTTTTT
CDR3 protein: CASSQSPYAGSWDTGELFF

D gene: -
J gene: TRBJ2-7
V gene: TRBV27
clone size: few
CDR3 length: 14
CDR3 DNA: TGTGCCAGCAGTTTAGGGTTTCCGGCGAGCGAGCAGTACTTC
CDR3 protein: CASSLGFPASEQYF

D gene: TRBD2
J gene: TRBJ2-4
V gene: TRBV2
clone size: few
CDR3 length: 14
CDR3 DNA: TGTGCCAGCAGGTGGACTAGCCTCAAAAACATTCAGTACTTC
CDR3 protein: CASRWTSLKNIQYF

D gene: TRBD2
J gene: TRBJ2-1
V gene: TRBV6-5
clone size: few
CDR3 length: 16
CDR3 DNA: TGTGCCAGCAGTTACCAAGCGGGAGCTCTCTACAATGAGCAGTTCTTC
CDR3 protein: CASSYQAGALYNEQFF

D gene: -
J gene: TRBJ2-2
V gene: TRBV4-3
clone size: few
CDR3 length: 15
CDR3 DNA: TGCGCCAGCAGCTCTGGCGGGACGTACACCGGGGAGCTGTTTTTT
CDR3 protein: CASSSGGTYTGELFF

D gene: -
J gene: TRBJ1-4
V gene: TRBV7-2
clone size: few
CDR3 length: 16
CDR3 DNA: TGTGCCAGCAGCTTAAGCGGGGTTAGACAGGCCCGAGGACTGTTTTTT
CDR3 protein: CASSLSGVRQARGLFF

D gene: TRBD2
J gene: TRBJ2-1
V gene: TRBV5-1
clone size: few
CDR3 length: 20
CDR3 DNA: TGCGCCAGCAGCTTGGCCGGGGTGGAGTTCGGGAGGACCTCCTACAATGAGCAGTTCTTC
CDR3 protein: CASSLAGVEFGRTSYNEQFF

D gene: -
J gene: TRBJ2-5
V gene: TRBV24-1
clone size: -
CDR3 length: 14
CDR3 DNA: TGTGCCACCAGTGATCGTGGTGGCGTGAAGACCCAGTACTTC
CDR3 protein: CATSDRGGVKTQYF

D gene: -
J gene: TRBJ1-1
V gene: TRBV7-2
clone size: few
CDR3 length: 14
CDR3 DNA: TGTGCCAGCAGTCTAAGGACACTCCCACTCGGAGCTTTCTTT
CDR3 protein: CASSLRTLPLGAFF

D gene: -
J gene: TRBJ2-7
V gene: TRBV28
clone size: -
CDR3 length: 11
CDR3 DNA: TGTGCCAGCAGTTTTCTGACAGTCACGTACTTC
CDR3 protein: CASSFLTVTYF

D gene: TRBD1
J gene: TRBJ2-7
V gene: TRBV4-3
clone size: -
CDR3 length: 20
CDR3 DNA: TGCGCCAGCAGCCAAGTAGGTGGCCCCTCTATCGGGACAGGGGACTACGAGCAGTACTTC
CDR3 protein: CASSQVGGPSIGTGDYEQYF

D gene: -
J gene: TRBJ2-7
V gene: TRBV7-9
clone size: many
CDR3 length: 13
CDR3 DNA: TGTGCCAGCAGCTTAGATACCGGACACGAGCAGTACTTC
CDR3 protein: CASSLDTGHEQYF

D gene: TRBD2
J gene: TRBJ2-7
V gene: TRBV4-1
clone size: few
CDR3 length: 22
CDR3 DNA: TGCGCCAGCAGCCCCTTGACCGGGCGCGAAGGGACTAGCGGGAGTTCACCCTACGAGCAGTACTTC
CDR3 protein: CASSPLTGREGTSGSSPYEQYF

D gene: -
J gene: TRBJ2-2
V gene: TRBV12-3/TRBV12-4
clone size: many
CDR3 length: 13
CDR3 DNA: TGTGCCAGCAGTTTCGTACGAACCGGGGAGCTGTTTTTT
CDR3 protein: CASSFVRTGELFF